Below, 8 T cell receptor beta chains from the same sample are listed, as sequenced in a study of T cells after yellow fever vaccination (dated by TCRdb to about 2019). The label giving this sample's treatment or condition can be read as: live attenuated yellow fever vaccine strain. The library was obtained by 5' RACE. Instrument used: Illumina HiSeq 2500. The raw public data were reprocessed by TCRdb itself: fastp quality trimming at Q25, MiXCR clonotype calling, in-frame beta chains only. Entries are consolidated by CDR3 protein sequence, retaining the most common genes and DNA. For this sample the table gives some 600,000 distinct CDR3 sequences, of which about 12% were detected only once. The ten largest clones capture more than 13% of the sample. The specimen comprised PBMCs, sampled on the day of the yellow fever booster vaccination. The receptors were sampled from a man aged 30 to 45 who received the YFV17D yellow fever vaccine.

This clonotype has just a few counts. The rearrangement uses TRBV21-1 and TRBJ2-3; the table gives TRBD2 as D, unverified against the DNA. TRBV21-1 is flagged as a pseudogene. This CDR3 contains 15 residues. This chain's CDR3 is CASSKDHWEGDTQYF. The CDR3 nucleotides are TGTGCCAGCAGCAAAGATCACTGGGAGGGAGATACGCAGTATTTT.

A remark on this clonotype: No conserved phenylalanine or tryptophan ends this CDR3, so it is likely a read error. Because the CDR3's place on the DNA is in doubt, the DNA is left out and the CDR3 is given as listed by TCRdb. This rearrangement joins TRBV7-9 to TRBJ2-7; TRBD2, the table's D call, lacks a check against the DNA. Germline V gene data show CDR1 as SEHNR and CDR2 as FQNEAQ (reference sequence). The CDR3 is 15 residues long, ends included. The CDR3 reads CASSGLGIDAINLYI.

This clonotype was observed a few times. V and J are TRBV11-2 and TRBJ2-5; TRBD1 aligns across 7 bases. The CDR3 covers 17 residues. V was clipped by 3 bases and J by 6 bases; unmatched bases: 16. In germline, CDR1 is SGHAT, CDR2 FQNNGV. CDR3 bases: TGTGCCAGCAGCTTCACTTCGACAGGGAGCAGTAGACAGACCCAGTACTTC. This sequence encodes CASSFTSTGSSRQTQYF.

This clonotype was recorded a few times. This sequence joins TRBV19 and TRBJ2-2; D ambiguous. Germline CDR1 reads LNHDA; CDR2 reads SQIVND (reference sequence). Deletions cut 4 bases from V and 2 bases from J, with 11 bases between. The CDR3 has 15 residues. The CDR3: CASSKLERNTGELFF. CDR3 in DNA: TGTGCCAGTAGTAAACTGGAGCGTAACACCGGGGAGCTGTTTTTT.

This clonotype was seen a few times. This chain connects TRBV28 to TRBJ1-1; D is uncertain. V shed 6 bases and J shed 8 bases, with 7 bases lying between them. From germline, CDR1 is MDHEN and CDR2 SYDVKM. The CDR3 sequence is 10 residues long. CDR3 bases: TGTGCCAGCAGAGGCCGCGAAGCTTTCTTT. Protein: CASRGREAFF.

This clonotype has at least ten counts. The J gene is TRBJ2-7, the V gene TRBV28; 8 nucleotides line up with TRBD2. The length of the CDR3 is 17 residues. J lost 3 bases, V lost 6 bases, and 16 bases had no gene match. Germline loops: CDR1 MDHEN, CDR2 SYDVKM. This CDR3 reads CASSSFLGRGRNYEQYF. The CDR3 DNA follows: TGTGCCAGCAGCAGTTTTTTGGGTCGCGGGAGGAACTACGAGCAGTACTTC.

This clonotype was seen a handful of times. The CDR3 region has the DNA TGTGCCACCAGCAGAGATCGCGGACAGCTCTCTGGAAACACCATATATTTT. Translated, it gives CATSRDRGQLSGNTIYF. V is TRBV15 and J is TRBJ1-3, with TRBD1 as a possible D gene (6 bases). The CDR3 is 17 residues long. Trimming removed 0 bases from V and 0 bases from J, with 12 bases in between. The germline gives CDR1 LNHNV, CDR2 YYDKDF (reference sequence).

This clonotype turned up a few times. The CDR3 loop is CATRAGTTNTDTQYF. For the CDR3, the DNA is TGTGCCACGAGAGCCGGGACTACAAACACAGATACGCAGTATTTT. The chain couples TRBV24-1 to TRBJ2-3, with 7 positions matching TRBD2. The trim removed 10 bases at V and 2 bases at J, leaving 11 bases unmatched. Germline V gene sequence: CDR1 KGHDR, CDR2 SFDVKD. CDR3 length: 15 amino acids.